A single sample gave rise to the 10 T cell receptor beta chains below, sequenced in a study of CD4+ T cells in melanoma (dated 2022 in TCRdb). The protocol used for the library was the immunoSEQ multiplex PCR assay. This immuneACCESS table, as held by TCRdb, lists in-frame sequences with V and J called but not all clones. Of the missing ones, under half trace to an unresolved V gene in checked studies; the others have no known cause. The sample table lists some 11,000 clones, roughly 62% of them with a count of one. Of the sample, roughly an eighth is held by the ten largest clones. The sequencing sample was made of cells from a culture (not recorded whether cultured in vitro). All receptors derive from a human donor with melanoma.

The chain carries TRBV19 and TRBJ2-7; D unresolved. Trimming shortened V by 7 bases and J by 2 bases, and 15 bases separated the two germline ends. The CDR3 has 14 amino acids. Germline values: CDR1 LNHDA, CDR2 SQIVND (reference sequence). CDR3 protein: CASTSPRPPYEQYF. The CDR3, as DNA: TGTGCCAGTACATCCCCCCGTCCCCCCTACGAGCAGTACTTC.

This clone was detected only once. The chain employs TRBV5-1 and TRBJ1-4; D is perhaps TRBD1 (6 bases). V was cut by 7 bases and J by 5 bases, with 18 bases left in between. The CDR3 totals 15 residues. Germline lookup yields CDR1 SGHRS and CDR2 YFSETQ. The CDR3: CASSLTGQLNEKLFF. DNA for the CDR3: TGCGCCAGCTCTCTTACGGGACAACTCAATGAAAAACTGTTTTTT.

The chain employs TRBV11-3 and TRBJ2-3; D is perhaps TRBD2 (5 bases). Deletions cut 1 base from V and 1 base from J, with 18 bases between. CDR3 length: 18 residues. Per germline, CDR1 SGHNT and CDR2 YENEEA. CDR3 coding DNA: TGTGCCAGCAGCTTAGGGAGGACGACCCGGACTCGCACAGATACGCAGTATTTT. Amino acids: CASSLGRTTRTRTDTQYF. Based on the CDR3 plus reference TRBV11-3 and TRBJ2-3, the full variable domain is EAGVVQSPRYKIIEKKQPVAFWCNPISGHNTLYWYLQNLGQGPELLIRYENEEAVDDSQLPKDRFSAERLKGVDSTLKIQPAELGDSAVYLCASSLGRTTRTRTDTQYFGPGTRLTVL.

V gene TRBV4-1 combines with J gene TRBJ1-3; no clear D. The CDR3 totals 17 residues. The V gene's germline CDR1 is MGHRA and CDR2 YSYEKL. With 4 bases removed from V and 0 bases from J, the gap between germline ends came to 16 bases. For the CDR3, the DNA is TGCGCCAGCAGCCTAGGTCGGGCCAGAGTCTCTGGAAACACCATATATTTT. Protein: CASSLGRARVSGNTIYF.

This clone showed up just a few times. The chain carries TRBV4-1 and TRBJ2-1; 8 bases agree with TRBD1. CDR1 and CDR2 (germline): MGHRA, YSYEKL. The length of the CDR3 is 13 residues. The ends lost 8 bases at V and 6 bases at J; junction bases unmatched: 6. As DNA, the CDR3 is TGCGCCAGCGGACAGGACAGGGTCAATGAGCAGTTCTTC. Amino acids: CASGQDRVNEQFF.

This clone was observed once. The V and J genes are TRBV5-1 and TRBJ2-5, with 12 nucleotides matching TRBD2. J gave up 5 bases and V 2 bases, and 7 bases lay outside the gene matches. The CDR3 runs 16 residues. Germline V gene sequence: CDR1 SGHRS, CDR2 YFSETQ. The CDR3: CASSLSLAGGLETQYF. The CDR3 DNA reads as TGCGCCAGCAGCTTATCTCTAGCGGGGGGGCTGGAGACCCAGTACTTC. Variable domain in full (rest from reference TRBV5-1 and TRBJ2-5): KAGVTQTPRYLIKTRGQQVTLSCSPISGHRSVSWYQQTPGQGLQFLFEYFSETQRNKGNFPGRFSGRQFSNSRSEMNVSTLELGDSALYLCASSLSLAGGLETQYFGPGTRLLVL.

A few counts support this clone. The J gene is TRBJ2-2, the V gene TRBV23-1, with D perhaps matching TRBD1 or TRBD2 (5 bases each). Being an ORF, TRBV23-1 has a function that is uncertain. CDR3 length: 17 amino acids. Trimming took off 3 bases at V and 0 bases at J, with 14 bases between the two ends. CDR3 loop: CASSHPRGSTNTGELFF. CDR3 in DNA: TGCGCCAGCAGTCACCCCCGGGGCTCTACGAACACCGGGGAGCTGTTTTTT.

In its sample, this clone was seen once. The genes are TRBV5-1 and TRBJ1-5; tentative D call: TRBD1 (6 bases). This CDR3 spans 13 amino acids. Trimming pared 4 bases from V and 9 bases from J, leaving 14 bases between. Germline V lookup: CDR1 SGHRS, CDR2 YFSETQ. The CDR3 sequence: CASSLTRGGPQHF. For the CDR3, the DNA is TGCGCCAGCAGCCTCACGCGAGGGGGGCCCCAGCATTTT.

This clone has just a few counts. V and J are TRBV27 and TRBJ1-1; D remains unclear. CDR1 and CDR2 (germline): MNHEY, SMNVEV (reference sequence). V was pared by 5 bases and J by 3 bases, with 16 bases between. This CDR3 comprises 15 residues. The CDR3, as DNA: TGTGCCAGCAGTCCCCTTCAGTTTGGGGACACTGAAGCTTTCTTT. Translated: CASSPLQFGDTEAFF.

The chain recombines TRBV5-1 with TRBJ1-4; 9 positions agree with TRBD1. Germline CDR1 is SGHRS and CDR2 is YFSETQ. The junction had 9 bases not matched to a gene; V was cut back by 4 bases and J by 5 bases. This CDR3 region has 16 residues. Written as DNA, the CDR3 is TGCGCCAGCAGCACAAACAGGGGGCCGGGGAATGAAAAACTGTTTTTT. This codes for CASSTNRGPGNEKLFF.